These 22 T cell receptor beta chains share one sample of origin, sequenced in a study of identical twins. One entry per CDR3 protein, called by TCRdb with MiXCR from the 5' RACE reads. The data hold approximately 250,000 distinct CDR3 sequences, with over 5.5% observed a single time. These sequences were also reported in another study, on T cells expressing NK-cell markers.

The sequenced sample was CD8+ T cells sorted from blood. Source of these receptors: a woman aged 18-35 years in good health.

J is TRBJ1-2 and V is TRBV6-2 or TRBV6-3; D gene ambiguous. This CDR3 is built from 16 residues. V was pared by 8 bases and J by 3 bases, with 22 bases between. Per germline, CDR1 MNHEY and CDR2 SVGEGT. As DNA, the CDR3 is TGTGCCAGCTTTTTCGCCTCCCGGAAGGGTTACTATGGCTACACCTTC. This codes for CASFFASRKGYYGYTF.

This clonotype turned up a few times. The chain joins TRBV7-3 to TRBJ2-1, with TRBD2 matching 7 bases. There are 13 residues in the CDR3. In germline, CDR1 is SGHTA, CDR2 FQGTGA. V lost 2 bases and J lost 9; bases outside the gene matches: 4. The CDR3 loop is CASSLGGDREQFF. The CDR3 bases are TGTGCCAGCAGCTTAGGGGGGGATCGTGAGCAGTTCTTC. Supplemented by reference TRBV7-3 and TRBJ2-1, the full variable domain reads GAGVSQTPSNKVTEKGKYVELRCDPISGHTALYWYRQSLGQGPEFLIYFQGTGAADDSGLPNDRFFAVRPEGSVSTLKIQRTERGDSAVYLCASSLGGDREQFFGPGTRLTVL.

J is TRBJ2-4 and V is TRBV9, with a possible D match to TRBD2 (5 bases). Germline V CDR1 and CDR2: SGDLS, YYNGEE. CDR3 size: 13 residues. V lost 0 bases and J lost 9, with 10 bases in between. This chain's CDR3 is CASSVDGESIQYF. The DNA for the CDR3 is TGTGCCAGCAGCGTAGACGGGGAAAGCATTCAGTACTTC.

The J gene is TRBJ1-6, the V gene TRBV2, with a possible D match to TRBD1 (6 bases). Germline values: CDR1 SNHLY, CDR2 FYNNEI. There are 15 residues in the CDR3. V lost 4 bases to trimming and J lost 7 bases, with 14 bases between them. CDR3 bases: TGTGCCAGCAGTGTCGGTGGACAGATCAATTCACCCCTCCACTTT. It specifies CASSVGGQINSPLHF.

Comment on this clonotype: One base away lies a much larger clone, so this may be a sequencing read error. CDR3 sequence: CASSVGTVSYKQYF. The CDR3 region has the DNA TGTGCCAGCAGCGTAGGGACAGTCTCCTACAAGCAGTACTTC. The gene calls are TRBV9 and TRBJ2-7; D perhaps matches TRBD1 (6 bases). Germline V gene lookup returns CDR1 SGDLS and CDR2 YYNGEE. The CDR3 has 14 amino acids.

The CDR3 region is CASCRGDNEQFF. DNA for the CDR3: TGTGCCAGCTGTCGGGGAGACAATGAGCAGTTCTTC. The chain has TRBV7-9 and TRBJ2-1; tentatively, D is TRBD2 (5 bases). In germline, CDR1 is SEHNR, CDR2 FQNEAQ (reference sequence). The CDR3 totals 12 residues. V was trimmed by 8 bases and J by 5 bases, leaving 10 bases between them.

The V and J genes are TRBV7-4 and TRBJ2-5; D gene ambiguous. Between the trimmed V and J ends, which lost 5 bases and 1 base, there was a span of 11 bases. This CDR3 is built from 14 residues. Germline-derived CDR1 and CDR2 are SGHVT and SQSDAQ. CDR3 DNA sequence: TGTGCCAGCAGCCCCGATTCAAGCCAAGAGACCCAGTACTTC. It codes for CASSPDSSQETQYF.

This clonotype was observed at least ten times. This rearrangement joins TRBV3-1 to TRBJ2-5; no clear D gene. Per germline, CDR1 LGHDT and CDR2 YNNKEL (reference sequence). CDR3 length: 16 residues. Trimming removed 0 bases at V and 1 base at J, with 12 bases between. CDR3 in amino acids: CASSQDFGTAQETQYF. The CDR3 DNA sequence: TGTGCCAGCAGCCAAGATTTTGGAACCGCCCAAGAGACCCAGTACTTC.

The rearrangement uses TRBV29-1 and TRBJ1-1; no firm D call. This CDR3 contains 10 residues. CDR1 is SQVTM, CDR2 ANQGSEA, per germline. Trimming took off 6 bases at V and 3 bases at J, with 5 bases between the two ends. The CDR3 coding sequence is TGCAGCGTCTTTCACACTGAAGCTTTCTTT. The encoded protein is CSVFHTEAFF.

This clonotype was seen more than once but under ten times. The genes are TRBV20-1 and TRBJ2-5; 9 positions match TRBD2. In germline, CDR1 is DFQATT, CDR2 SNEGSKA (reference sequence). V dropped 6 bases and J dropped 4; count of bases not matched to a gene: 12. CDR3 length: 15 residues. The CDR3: CSANNVASGTETQYF. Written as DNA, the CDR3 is TGCAGTGCCAACAATGTGGCTAGCGGGACAGAGACCCAGTACTTC.

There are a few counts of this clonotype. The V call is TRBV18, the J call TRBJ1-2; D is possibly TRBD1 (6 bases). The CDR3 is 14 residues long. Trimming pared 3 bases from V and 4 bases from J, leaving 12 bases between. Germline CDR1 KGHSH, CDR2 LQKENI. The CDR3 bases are TGTGCCAGCTCACCCCCCATGGACAGCTATGGCTACACCTTC. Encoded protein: CASSPPMDSYGYTF. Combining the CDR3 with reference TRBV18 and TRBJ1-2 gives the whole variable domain NAGVMQNPRHLVRRRGQEARLRCSPMKGHSHVYWYRQLPEEGLKFMVYLQKENIIDESGMPKERFSAEFPKEGPSILRIQQVVRGDSAAYFCASSPPMDSYGYTFGSGTRLTVV.

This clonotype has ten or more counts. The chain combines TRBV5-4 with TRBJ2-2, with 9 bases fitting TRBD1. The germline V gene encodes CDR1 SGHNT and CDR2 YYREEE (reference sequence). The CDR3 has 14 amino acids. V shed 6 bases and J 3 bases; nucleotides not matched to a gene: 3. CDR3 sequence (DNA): TGTGCCAGCACAGACAGGGGGGACACCGGGGAGCTGTTTTTT. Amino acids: CASTDRGDTGELFF.

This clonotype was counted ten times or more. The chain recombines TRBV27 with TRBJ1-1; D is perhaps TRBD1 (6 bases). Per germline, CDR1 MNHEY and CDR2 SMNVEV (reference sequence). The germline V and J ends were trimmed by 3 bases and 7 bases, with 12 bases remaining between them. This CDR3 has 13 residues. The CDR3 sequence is CASSFGGGSEAFF. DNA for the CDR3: TGTGCCAGCAGTTTTGGAGGGGGGAGTGAAGCTTTCTTT.

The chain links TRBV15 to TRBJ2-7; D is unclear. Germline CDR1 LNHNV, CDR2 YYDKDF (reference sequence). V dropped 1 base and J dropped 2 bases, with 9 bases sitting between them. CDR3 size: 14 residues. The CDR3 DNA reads TGTGCCACCAGCAGAGGAGCCTCCCCCTACGAGCAGTACTTC. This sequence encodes CATSRGASPYEQYF.

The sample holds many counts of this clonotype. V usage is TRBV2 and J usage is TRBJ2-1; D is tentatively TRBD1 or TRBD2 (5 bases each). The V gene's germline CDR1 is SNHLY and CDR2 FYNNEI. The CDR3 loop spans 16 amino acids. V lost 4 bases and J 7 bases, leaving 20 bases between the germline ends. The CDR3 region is CASSAGPQSRGNEQFF. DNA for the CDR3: TGTGCCAGCAGTGCGGGACCACAATCGAGGGGAAATGAGCAGTTCTTC.

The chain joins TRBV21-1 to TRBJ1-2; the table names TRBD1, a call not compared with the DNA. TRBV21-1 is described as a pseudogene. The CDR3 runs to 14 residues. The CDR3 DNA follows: TGTGCCAGCCGATATACGCCCAGGGACTACGGCTACACCTTC. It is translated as CASRYTPRDYGYTF.

CDR3 amino acids: CASSTEQVPSGNTIYF. In DNA, the CDR3 is TGTGCCAGCAGTACTGAACAGGTGCCCTCTGGAAACACCATATATTTT. The chain carries TRBV6-5 and TRBJ1-3; possible D gene TRBD1, 5 bases. V was trimmed by 5 bases and J by 0 bases, leaving 14 bases between them. The CDR3 is 16 residues long. Germline CDR1 MNHEY, CDR2 SVGAGI.

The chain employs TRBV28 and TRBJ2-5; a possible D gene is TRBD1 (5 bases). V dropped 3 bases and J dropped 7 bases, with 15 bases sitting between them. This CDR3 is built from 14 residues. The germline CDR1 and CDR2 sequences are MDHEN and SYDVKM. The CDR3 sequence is CASSLRIPRVTQYF. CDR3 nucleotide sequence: TGTGCCAGCAGTTTGAGGATCCCCAGGGTGACCCAGTACTTC.

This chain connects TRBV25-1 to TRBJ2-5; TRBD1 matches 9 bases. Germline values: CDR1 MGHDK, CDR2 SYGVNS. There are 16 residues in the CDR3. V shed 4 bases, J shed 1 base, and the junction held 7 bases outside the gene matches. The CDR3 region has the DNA TGTGCCAGCAGTGTGAACAGGGGGCCGTCCCAAGAGACCCAGTACTTC. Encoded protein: CASSVNRGPSQETQYF.

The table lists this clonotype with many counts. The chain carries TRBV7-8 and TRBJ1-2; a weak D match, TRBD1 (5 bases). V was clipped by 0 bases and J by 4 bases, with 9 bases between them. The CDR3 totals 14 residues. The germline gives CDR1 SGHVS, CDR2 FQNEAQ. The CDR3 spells CASSLAGPAYGYTF. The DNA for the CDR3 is TGTGCCAGCAGCTTAGCGGGGCCGGCCTATGGCTACACCTTC.

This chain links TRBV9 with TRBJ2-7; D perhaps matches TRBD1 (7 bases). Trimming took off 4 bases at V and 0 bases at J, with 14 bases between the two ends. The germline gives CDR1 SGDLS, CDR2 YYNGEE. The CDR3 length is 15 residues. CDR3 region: CASSQGGLSSYEQYF. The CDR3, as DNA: TGTGCCAGCAGCCAGGGGGGATTGAGCTCCTACGAGCAGTACTTC.

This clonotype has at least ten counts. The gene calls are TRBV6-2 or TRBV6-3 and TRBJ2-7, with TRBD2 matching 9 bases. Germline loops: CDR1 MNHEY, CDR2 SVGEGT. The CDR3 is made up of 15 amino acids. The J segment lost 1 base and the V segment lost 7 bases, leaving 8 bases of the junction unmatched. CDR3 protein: CASNFQREASYEQYF. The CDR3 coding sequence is TGTGCCAGCAACTTTCAGCGGGAGGCTTCCTACGAGCAGTACTTC.